These 28 T cell receptor beta chains were sequenced from one sample in a study of OX40 agonist ivuxolimab in advanced cancers. The protocol was immunoSEQ multiplex PCR, while the TCRdb copy is restricted to in-frame clones and leaves out a portion. The profile shows more than 45,000 clones, over 80% of them singletons. The sample in question was CD4+ or CD8+ T cells sorted from blood, obtained in a trial of the OX40 agonist ivuxolimab. Receptors were obtained from an adult with an advanced solid tumor such as melanoma, head and neck, liver or kidney cancer.

V is TRBV5-1 and J is TRBJ1-4; 9 nucleotides agree with TRBD1. The germline gives CDR1 SGHRS, CDR2 YFSETQ. The CDR3 totals 15 residues. V shed 0 bases, J shed 7 bases, and the junction held 4 bases outside the gene matches. CDR3 DNA sequence: TGCGCCAGCAGCTTGGCCGGACAGGGGTTTGAAAAACTGTTTTTT. Its translation: CASSLAGQGFEKLFF.

The chain combines TRBV2 with TRBJ2-5; D possibly corresponds to TRBD2 (7 bases). The germline V gene encodes CDR1 SNHLY and CDR2 FYNNEI. This CDR3 spans 15 amino acids. V gave up 5 bases and J gave up 1 base, with 14 bases separating them. The CDR3 nucleotides read TGTGCCAGCAGTTCGGGGGGCCTCTTCCAAGAGACCCAGTACTTC. Its protein is CASSSGGLFQETQYF. The whole variable domain, remainder taken from reference TRBV2 and TRBJ2-5, is EPEVTQTPSHQVTQMGQEVILRCVPISNHLYFYWYRQILGQKVEFLVSFYNNEISEKSEIFDDQFSVERPDGSNFTLKIRSTKLEDSAMYFCASSSGGLFQETQYFGPGTRLLVL.

The DNA of the CDR3 is TGTGCCAGCAACCGACTAGCGGGGACCCCCTACGAGCAGTACTTC. It specifies CASNRLAGTPYEQYF. The genes are TRBV11-2 and TRBJ2-7, with 11 nucleotides matching TRBD2. Germline-derived CDR1 and CDR2 are SGHAT and FQNNGV. The CDR3 covers 15 residues. Trimming removed 7 bases from V and 2 bases from J; junction bases left unmatched: 7.

V is TRBV9 and J is TRBJ2-3, with D hard to call. The CDR3 is 13 residues long. Trimming cost V 0 bases and J 6 bases, with 8 bases left between them. The germline V gene encodes CDR1 SGDLS and CDR2 YYNGEE. The CDR3 loop reads CASSVGVADTQYF. CDR3 nucleotide sequence: TGTGCCAGCAGCGTAGGGGTAGCTGATACGCAGTATTTT. Complete variable domain (other parts from reference TRBV9 and TRBJ2-3): DSGVTQTPKHLITATGQRVTLRCSPRSGDLSVYWYQQSLDQGLQFLIQYYNGEERAKGNILERFSAQQFPDLHSELNLSSLELGDSALYFCASSVGVADTQYFGPGTRLTVL.

V is TRBV29-1 and J is TRBJ1-4; D is undetermined. The germline V gene encodes CDR1 SQVTM and CDR2 ANQGSEA. V was clipped by 6 bases and J by 3 bases, with 14 bases between them. The CDR3 loop spans 14 amino acids. The CDR3 loop is CSVALSGANEKLFF. The CDR3 DNA follows: TGCAGCGTGGCCCTAAGTGGCGCTAATGAAAAACTGTTTTTT. The complete variable domain, with remaining parts taken from reference TRBV29-1 and TRBJ1-4, reads SAVISQKPSRDICQRGTSLTIQCQVDSQVTMMFWYRQQPGQSLTLIATANQGSEATYESGFVIDKFPISRPNLTFSTLTVSNMSPEDSSIYLCSVALSGANEKLFFGSGTQLSVL.

This clone was seen once. This chain uses TRBV21-1 with TRBJ2-7; the table's D call, TRBD1, was not checked against the DNA. TRBV21-1 has pseudogene status. The CDR3 is 15 amino acids. For the CDR3, the DNA is TGTGCCAGCAGCAAAGTGGGGGGACAGGACTGCGAGCAGTACTTC. This codes for CASSKVGGQDCEQYF.

This clone appeared a few times. One end of the junction fails to match germline, which may point to a read error. The gene calls are TRBV5-5 and TRBJ1-1; possible D gene TRBD1, 6 bases. The CDR3 loop spans 13 amino acids. The germline CDR1 and CDR2 sequences are SGHKS and YYEKEE (reference sequence). The CDR3: CASSATGNPEAFF. The CDR3 DNA is TGTGCCAGCAGCGCAACAGGGAACCCTGAAGCTTTCTTT.

The chain recombines TRBV5-6 with TRBJ1-6; D gene ambiguous. From germline, CDR1 is SGHDT and CDR2 YYEEEE. There are 13 residues in the CDR3. Trimming shortened V by 0 bases and J by 9 bases, and 7 bases separated the two germline ends. The CDR3 loop reads CASSLGLPSPLHF. DNA for the CDR3: TGTGCCAGCAGCTTGGGTCTCCCTTCACCCCTCCACTTT. The variable domain in full, with the rest retrieved from reference TRBV5-6 and TRBJ1-6, is DAGVTQSPTHLIKTRGQQVTLRCSPKSGHDTVSWYQQALGQGPQFIFQYYEEEERQRGNFPDRFSGHQFPNYSSELNVNALLLGDSALYLCASSLGLPSPLHFGNGTRLTVT.

This clone came up a few times. The rearrangement uses TRBV10-3 and TRBJ2-7; the D gene is possibly TRBD1 (6 bases). Germline V CDR1 and CDR2: ENHRY, SYGVKD. This CDR3 region has 14 residues. Between the trimmed V and J ends, which lost 2 bases and 2 bases, there was a span of 10 bases. For the CDR3, the DNA is TGTGCCATCAGTGAGCCCAGGACAGCCTACGAGCAGTACTTC. Its translation: CAISEPRTAYEQYF.

The chain is built from TRBV5-1 and TRBJ2-3, with 14 bases matching TRBD2. From germline, CDR1 is SGHRS and CDR2 YFSETQ. The length of the CDR3 is 15 residues. With 7 bases clipped from V and 6 bases from J, the junction kept 7 bases outside the gene matches. CDR3 sequence: CASSRTSGGLDTQYF. CDR3 in DNA: TGCGCCAGCTCTCGGACTAGCGGGGGGTTGGATACGCAGTATTTT.

This clone showed up just once. This rearrangement joins TRBV9 to TRBJ1-1; no clear D. V gave up 4 bases and J gave up 0 bases, with 10 bases separating them. The CDR3 runs 14 residues. Germline V CDR1 and CDR2: SGDLS, YYNGEE. The CDR3 reads CASSHGRMNTEAFF. The CDR3 nucleotides are TGTGCCAGCAGCCACGGACGGATGAACACTGAAGCTTTCTTT.

The chain couples TRBV7-2 to TRBJ1-5; perhaps TRBD1 as D (5 bases). Germline CDR1 is SGHTA and CDR2 is FQGNSA. The CDR3 is 14 residues long. V shed 3 bases and J shed 1 base, with 7 bases lying between them. The CDR3 DNA reads as TGTGCCAGCAGCTTTGACAGCAGCAATCAGCCCCAGCATTTT. Its translation is CASSFDSSNQPQHF.

The gene calls are TRBV6-5 and TRBJ1-2, with D maybe TRBD1 (6 bases). Germline CDR1 MNHEY, CDR2 SVGAGI. The CDR3 loop spans 15 amino acids. V was clipped by 5 bases and J by 1 base, with 14 bases between them. The CDR3 is CASSKGQRHNYGYTF. The CDR3 coding sequence is TGTGCCAGCAGTAAGGGACAAAGACATAACTATGGCTACACCTTC.

The V and J genes are TRBV7-9 and TRBJ1-1, with 7 bases fitting TRBD1. Germline loops: CDR1 SEHNR, CDR2 FQNEAQ (reference sequence). The V segment lost 5 bases and the J segment 5 bases; nucleotides outside the gene matches: 8. The CDR3 sequence is 14 residues long. Here the CDR3 reads CASSPITGVTEAFF. For the CDR3, the DNA is TGTGCCAGCAGCCCCATTACAGGGGTTACTGAAGCTTTCTTT.

This clone was seen a few times. The rearrangement links TRBV10-3 to TRBJ1-4, with TRBD1 matching 10 bases. The junction had 4 bases not matched to a gene; V was cut back by 6 bases and J by 6 bases. In germline, CDR1 is ENHRY, CDR2 SYGVKD. The CDR3 spans 14 residues. The CDR3 nucleotides are TGTGCCATCAGCTCGGGACAGGGGCATGAAAAACTGTTTTTT. It translates to CAISSGQGHEKLFF.

V gene TRBV10-1 combines with J gene TRBJ2-1, with D unclear. The germline CDR1 and CDR2 sequences are WNHNN and SYGVQD (reference sequence). V was clipped by 1 base and J by 8 bases, with 9 bases between them. The CDR3 is made up of 13 amino acids. The CDR3 bases are TGCGCCAGCAGTGAGTTCCTAGGCCATGAGCAGTTCTTC. This encodes CASSEFLGHEQFF.

V gene TRBV27 combines with J gene TRBJ2-2; D call uncertain. V was pared by 3 bases and J by 3 bases, with 20 bases between. The germline V gene has CDR1 MNHEY and CDR2 SMNVEV (reference sequence). The CDR3 totals 18 residues. The chain's CDR3 is CASSFVYVWGYDTGELFF. The CDR3 nucleotides are TGTGCCAGCAGTTTTGTCTATGTCTGGGGTTATGACACCGGGGAGCTGTTTTTT.

This clone was seen a single time. V and J are TRBV9 and TRBJ2-1; the match to TRBD2 covers 12 bases. CDR3 size: 16 residues. Losses at the gene ends were 4 bases for V and 4 bases for J; bases not matched to a gene: 6. Germline CDR1 reads SGDLS; CDR2 reads YYNGEE. The CDR3 bases are TGTGCCAGCAGCCGAACGACTAGCGGGGGTTACAATGAGCAGTTCTTC. Translated, it gives CASSRTTSGGYNEQFF.

The V and J genes are TRBV7-2 and TRBJ2-3; TRBD2 matches 12 bases. Trimming removed 4 bases from V and 2 bases from J; junction bases left unmatched: 4. The CDR3 consists of 16 residues. Germline V gives CDR1 SGHTA, CDR2 FQGNSA. The CDR3 here is CASSSRLAGATDTQYF. The CDR3 DNA sequence: TGTGCCAGCAGCTCCAGACTAGCGGGGGCCACAGATACGCAGTATTTT. The variable domain in full, completed from reference TRBV7-2 and TRBJ2-3, reads GAGVSQSPSNKVTEKGKDVELRCDPISGHTALYWYRQSLGQGLEFLIYFQGNSAPDKSGLPSDRFSAERTGGSVSTLTIQRTQQEDSAVYLCASSSRLAGATDTQYFGPGTRLTVL.

The rearrangement links TRBV7-6 to TRBJ2-7; D is unclear. Trimming cost V 3 bases and J 0 bases, with 15 bases left between them. CDR1 and CDR2 from the germline V gene are SGHVS and FNYEAQ. CDR3 length equals 16 residues. CDR3 nucleotides: TGTGCCAGCAGCTTTACGACGACATCGCTCTCCTACGAGCAGTACTTC. Translation gives CASSFTTTSLSYEQYF.

The chain combines TRBV19 with TRBJ1-1; D is perhaps TRBD1 (5 bases). The CDR3 sequence is 15 residues long. Looked up from germline, CDR1 is LNHDA and CDR2 is SQIVND (reference sequence). The V end lost 5 bases, the J end lost 2 bases, and 15 bases lay between the germline ends. CDR3 protein: CASSPRTGANTEAFF. Written as DNA, the CDR3 is TGTGCCAGTAGTCCCCGGACTGGGGCAAACACTGAAGCTTTCTTT.

There are a few counts of this clone. V gene TRBV10-2 combines with J gene TRBJ1-2; D gene uncertain. Trimming cost V 4 bases and J 2 bases, with 5 bases left between them. This CDR3 has 12 residues. Germline-derived CDR1 and CDR2 are WSHSY and SAAADI. CDR3 sequence: CASSGTNYGYTF. CDR3 bases: TGCGCCAGCAGTGGGACGAACTATGGCTACACCTTC.

The V and J genes are TRBV19 and TRBJ1-6; no firm D call. The germline V and J ends were trimmed by 6 bases and 1 base, with 13 bases remaining between them. The CDR3 runs to 16 residues. The germline V gene encodes CDR1 LNHDA and CDR2 SQIVND (reference sequence). The CDR3 region is CASRWSSESYNSPLHF. CDR3 in DNA: TGTGCCAGTAGATGGTCGTCTGAGTCCTATAATTCACCCCTCCACTTT.

The V gene is TRBV27, the J gene TRBJ2-1; 13 bases agree with TRBD2. There are 18 residues in the CDR3. Per the germline V gene, CDR1 is MNHEY and CDR2 is SMNVEV (reference sequence). After removal of 7 bases from V and 0 bases from J, the junction contained 9 bases not matched to a gene. The DNA of the CDR3 is TGTGCCAGCACTGAACTAGCGGGGGGGATTAGCTCCTACAATGAGCAGTTCTTC. It yields the protein CASTELAGGISSYNEQFF.

The gene calls are TRBV5-4 and TRBJ2-7; D possibly uses TRBD1 or TRBD2 (7 bases each). From germline, CDR1 is SGHNT and CDR2 YYREEE (reference sequence). CDR3 length equals 17 residues. Trimming removed 0 bases from V and 3 bases from J, with 19 bases in between. CDR3 region: CASSLAGGGQLFYEQYF. CDR3 in DNA: TGTGCCAGCAGCTTGGCAGGGGGGGGACAGCTTTTCTACGAGCAGTACTTC.

The chain combines TRBV18 with TRBJ2-7; 10 nucleotides line up with TRBD1. V dropped 0 bases and J dropped 4; count of bases not matched to a gene: 6. The germline V gene has CDR1 KGHSH and CDR2 LQKENI. The CDR3 is 16 residues long. The CDR3 coding sequence is TGTGCCAGCTCACCACCGGGACAGGGGAGGGGATACGAGCAGTACTTC. Its translation: CASSPPGQGRGYEQYF.

The gene calls are TRBV2 and TRBJ2-3, with D possibly being TRBD2 (6 bases). The germline gives CDR1 SNHLY, CDR2 FYNNEI. V lost 7 bases, J lost 1 base, and 9 bases lay in between. The CDR3 has 13 amino acids. The CDR3 protein is CASNVAGTDTQYF. The DNA for the CDR3 is TGTGCCAGCAACGTAGCGGGCACAGATACGCAGTATTTT.

The rearrangement joins TRBV7-6 to TRBJ2-5, with TRBD1 as a possible D gene (6 bases). Germline V gene sequence: CDR1 SGHVS, CDR2 FNYEAQ. Trimming cost V 2 bases and J 3 bases, with 10 bases left between them. The CDR3 is 14 residues long. The CDR3 here is CASSLLAGEETQYF. The CDR3 region has the DNA TGTGCCAGCAGCTTATTGGCAGGGGAAGAGACCCAGTACTTC.